The source of this T cell receptor (beta chain) is a study of glioma-infiltrating T cells after dendritic cell vaccination. Assay used: immunoSEQ multiplex PCR; TCRdb lists only in-frame clones, some missing. The repertoire consists of more than 95,000 clones, with around 91% occurring once and the leading ten covering approximately 3%. In its sample, this clone was seen once. This sample includes further DNA sequences coding for the same CDR3. The time point here: after dendritic cell vaccination, including at tumor progression/relapse. Fresh-frozen tumor tissue and more than two years of survival data were available for all. No glioblastoma patient carried an isocitrate dehydrogenase mutation. This TCR was recovered from a human donor with glioblastoma. The sample consisted of blood, taken after dendritic cell vaccination.

The CDR3 sequence is CASSRTGANSPLHF. The DNA of the CDR3 is TGTGCCAGCAGTAGGACAGGGGCGAATTCACCCCTCCACTTT. The rearrangement joins TRBV6-5 to TRBJ1-6, with TRBD1 matching 9 bases. J was trimmed by 7 bases and V by 5 bases; bases with no gene match: 3. The CDR3 loop spans 14 amino acids. The germline CDR1 and CDR2 sequences are MNHEY and SVGAGI.